This T cell receptor beta chain was captured by sequencing in a study of neurological immune-mediated disorders. Study-level points and caveats: The greatest degree of TCR clonal expansion was observed in HTLV-1-associated myelopathy, with the lowest in multiple sclerosis, below that of healthy controls.

The V gene's germline CDR1 is MNHEY and CDR2 SVGEGT. V was trimmed by 6 bases and J by 2 bases, leaving 13 bases between them. The CDR3 runs 14 residues. This clonotype was seen at least ten times. Its antigen is as yet unknown. The cDNA came from 5'RACE with 10-nucleotide random UMIs. TCRdb re-analysed the 5' RACE reads in MiXCR, keeping a single row per CDR3 protein. The sample has about 40,000 distinct CDR3 sequences, more than 2% seen once. Material for sequencing was PBMCs. The origin of this receptor is a man aged 50-60 years with multiple sclerosis. The chain employs TRBV6-2 or TRBV6-3 and TRBJ1-1; unclear D gene. The CDR3 sequence is CASSNHGSNTEAFF. CDR3 in DNA: TGTGCCAGCAGCAACCACGGGAGTAACACTGAAGCTTTCTTT.